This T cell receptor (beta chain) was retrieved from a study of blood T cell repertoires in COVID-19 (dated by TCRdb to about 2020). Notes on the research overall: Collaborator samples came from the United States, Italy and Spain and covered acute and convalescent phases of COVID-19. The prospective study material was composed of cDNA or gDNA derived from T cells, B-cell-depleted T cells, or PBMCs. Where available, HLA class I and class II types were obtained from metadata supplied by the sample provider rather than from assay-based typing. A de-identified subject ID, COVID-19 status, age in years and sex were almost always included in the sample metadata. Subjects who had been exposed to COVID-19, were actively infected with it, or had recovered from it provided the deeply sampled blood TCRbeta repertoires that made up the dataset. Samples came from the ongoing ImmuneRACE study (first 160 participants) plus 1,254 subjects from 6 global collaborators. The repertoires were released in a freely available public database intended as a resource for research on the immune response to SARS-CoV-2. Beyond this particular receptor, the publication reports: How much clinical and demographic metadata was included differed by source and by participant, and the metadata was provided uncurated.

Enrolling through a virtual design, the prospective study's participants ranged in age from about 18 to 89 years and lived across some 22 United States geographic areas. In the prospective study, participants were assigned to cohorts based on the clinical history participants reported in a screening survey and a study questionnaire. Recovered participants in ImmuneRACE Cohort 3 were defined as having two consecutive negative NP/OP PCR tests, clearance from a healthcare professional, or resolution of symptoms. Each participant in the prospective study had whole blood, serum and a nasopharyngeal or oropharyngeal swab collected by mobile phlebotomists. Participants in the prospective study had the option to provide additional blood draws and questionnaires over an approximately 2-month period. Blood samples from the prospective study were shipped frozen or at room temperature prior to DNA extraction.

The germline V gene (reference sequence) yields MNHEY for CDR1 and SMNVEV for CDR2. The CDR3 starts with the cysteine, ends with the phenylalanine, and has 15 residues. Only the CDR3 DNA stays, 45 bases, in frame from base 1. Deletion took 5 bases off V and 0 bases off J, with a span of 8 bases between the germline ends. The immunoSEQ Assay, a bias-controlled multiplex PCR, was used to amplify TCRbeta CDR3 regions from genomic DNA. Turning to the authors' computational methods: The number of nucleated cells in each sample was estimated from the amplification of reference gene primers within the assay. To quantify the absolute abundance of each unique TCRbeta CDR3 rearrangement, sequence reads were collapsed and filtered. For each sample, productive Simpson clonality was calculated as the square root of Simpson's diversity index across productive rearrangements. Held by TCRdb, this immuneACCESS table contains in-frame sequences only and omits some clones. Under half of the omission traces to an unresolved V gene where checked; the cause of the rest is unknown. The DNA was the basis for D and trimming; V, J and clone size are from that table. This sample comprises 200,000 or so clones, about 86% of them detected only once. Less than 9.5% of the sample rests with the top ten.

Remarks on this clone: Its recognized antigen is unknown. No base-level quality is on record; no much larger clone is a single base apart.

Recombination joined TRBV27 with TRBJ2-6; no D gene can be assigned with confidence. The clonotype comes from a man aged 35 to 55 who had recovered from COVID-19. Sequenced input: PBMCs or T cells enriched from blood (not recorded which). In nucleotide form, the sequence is TGTGCCAGCAGTCAATCGAGCTCTGGGGCCAACGTCCTGACTTTC. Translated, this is CASSQSSSGANVLTF.